In its sample, the clone carrying this T cell receptor (beta chain) was seen a few times. Its antigen is not known. The tumor samples were collected prior to definitive surgery or chemotherapy. V gave up 6 bases and J gave up 8 bases, with 16 bases separating them. CDR3 length equals 14 residues. Germline CDR1 and CDR2: MNHNY and SVGAGI (reference sequence). The source of the sample is a study of high-grade serous ovarian cancer treatment subgroups. Study outcomes and limitations: Same-patient tumor repertoires overlapped at roughly 0.1 to 0.79; different patients barely overlapped.

Only in-frame clones appear in the TCRdb table, and some are missing; sequencing was by immunoSEQ multiplex PCR. The data show several thousand clones, approximately 62% seen once. V usage is TRBV6-6 and J usage is TRBJ1-4, with D uncertain. Material for sequencing was tumor tissue. The receptor was derived from a human donor with high-grade serous ovarian cancer. Written as DNA, the CDR3 is TGTGCCAGCAGCCACGGACTCCAAGGCGAAAAACTGTTTTTT. It codes for CASSHGLQGEKLFF.